Presented here are 3 T cell receptor beta chains from one specimen sequenced in a study of shared clonotypes between healthy human individuals. TCRdb's copy holds only in-frame clones and misses some; the assay was immunoSEQ multiplex PCR. The profile shows some 2.3 million clones, roughly 93% of them singletons. Specimen: naive CD4+ T cells from PBMCs. Subset indicated: CD45RA+ positively selected. The receptors were sampled from a young man in good health. Some clones in this sample may be carry-over from other donors' samples.

This chain uses TRBV27 with TRBJ2-1; D is unclear. Germline CDR1 reads MNHEY; CDR2 reads SMNVEV (reference sequence). Trimming removed 1 base from V and 6 bases from J, with 13 bases in between. The CDR3 is 15 residues long. CDR3 coding DNA: TGTGCCAGCAGTTTATTAGGTCGACTCCCCAATGAGCAGTTCTTC. It yields the protein CASSLLGRLPNEQFF.

This clone was detected once. The chain is built from TRBV28 and TRBJ1-2; no clear D. With 5 bases removed from V and 5 bases from J, the gap between germline ends came to 12 bases. Germline CDR1 reads MDHEN; CDR2 reads SYDVKM. The CDR3 has 13 residues. This CDR3 is CASSTNSGYGYTF. CDR3 in DNA: TGTGCCAGCAGTACCAATTCCGGGTATGGCTACACCTTC.

The chain carries TRBV11-2 and TRBJ2-7, with D possibly being TRBD1 or TRBD2 (5 bases each). V was pared by 3 bases and J by 0 bases, with 21 bases between. Germline V lookup: CDR1 SGHAT, CDR2 FQNNGV. The CDR3 contains 18 residues. The CDR3 nucleotides are TGTGCCAGCAGCTTGGAGGCCTTTTTGGGGGTTATCTCCTACGAGCAGTACTTC. Protein sequence: CASSLEAFLGVISYEQYF.